Detailed here is one T cell receptor (beta chain). The clone's antigen remains unknown. The input lacks base qualities; no much larger clone sits a single base away. This sample stems from a study of shared clonotypes between healthy human individuals (TCRdb year 2020). Looking at the study overall: A few men and a couple of women, aged 18 to 49 years, made up the cohort. Per donor, leukapheresis produced somewhere between about 0.8 and 9 billion PBMCs. For each donor, three plates each were used for CD4 naive and CD4 memory, two plates were used for CD8 naive, and one plate was used for CD8 memory. Libraries were prepared and TCR repertoires were sequenced by different laboratories using diverse techniques, in order to increase sequencing depth and limit assay-specific biases. The study deeply sequenced blood TCR repertoires of 5 or 6 healthy adults to estimate repertoire size and the extent of clonotype sharing between individuals. The paper as a whole reports these results and caveats: Naive subsets generally had larger estimated clonotype richness than memory subsets did. The genetic and exposure-history diversity represented was limited by the small number of donors. Pairwise subsampling indicated that sequencing depth was expected to affect the degree of clonotype sharing among donors. Even with the large sequencing depth, rarefaction of the sorted-subset datasets indicated that sequencing was incomplete. Sampling was restricted to blood, and TCR repertoires in tissues likely differ from the TCR repertoires found in blood. Across a few donors, approximately 5% of naive CD4, over 3% of naive CD8, approximately 2.5% of memory CD4, and approximately 0.4% of memory CD8 clonotypes were shared. Compared with non-shared clonotypes, clonotypes shared by all four sorted-subset donors had higher generation probabilities.

Inclusive of the bounding cysteine and phenylalanine, the CDR3 is 16 residues long. Only the CDR3 DNA stays, 48 bases, in frame from base 1. CDR1 and CDR2, per the germline V gene, are SQVTM and ANQGSEA. V and J are trimmed by 7 bases and 4 bases, and the gene matches miss 12 bases of the junction. CD8 naive samples were obtained by positive selection for CCR7 among CD45RO-negative cells, yielding a CD45RA+CCR7+ population from which TemRA cells were excluded. The donors were healthy, HIV-negative adults who had no recently reported acute infections or vaccinations. Every donor was a Caucasian adult living in Nashville, Tennessee, USA. Blood was collected by leukapheresis, and PBMCs were isolated by Ficoll-Histopaque density gradient centrifugation and then cryopreserved in liquid nitrogen vapor phase. Purity and quantity of every magnetically sorted T cell population were checked by analytical flow cytometry. Each sorted fraction had its genomic DNA isolated and then quantified by UV absorbance on a Nanodrop 2000c.

TCR CDR3 regions were amplified from genomic DNA by multiplex PCR using the deep immunoSEQ assay. Extracted genomic DNA from each cell subset was distributed evenly across all wells of several immunoSEQ 96-well plates, and each plate was treated as a replicate. For sorted subsets, 150 to 200 ng genomic DNA, equal to tens of thousands of T cell genomes, was loaded into each replicate PCR. Purified libraries were quantified with a Qubit 3.0 fluorometer, sized on a Bioanalyzer 2100, and re-quantified with the KAPA Library Quantification kit. Every immunoSEQ 96-well plate was sequenced on a separate single-read 150-cycle Illumina NextSeq 550 flow cell. Per the source publication's procedure: Because only junctional sequences without quality scores were contained in the immunoSEQ output, filtering matching that applied to full-length reads could not be performed. Sequences were annotated with PyIR, a Python wrapper for IgBLAST v1.9, using IMGT germline references to assign V/J genes and CDR3. Reads were filtered out if the reads had weak V/J assignments (E-value above 1e-6), no CDR3, stop codons, out-of-frame junctions, or ambiguous translated residues. A V3J clonotype was defined by an identical inferred V gene, J gene, and CDR3 amino acid sequence. The percentage overlap between two repertoires was calculated by dividing the number of shared unique clonotypes by the size of the smaller repertoire. Richness of each repertoire was evaluated using RTK rarefaction, the Chao1 estimator, and Recon v2.1 estimates of unobserved clonotypes. Generation probabilities were computed with OLGA for all TCRbeta clonotypes obtained by the gDNA method from a handful of donors. The table was pulled from immuneACCESS by TCRdb, which kept in-frame rearrangements only. Such tables lose some clones; where checked, under half of the loss comes from unresolved V genes, and the rest has no known cause. The V and J calls and clone size were taken over from that table, and D and trimming were inferred from the DNA. The sample has under 1 million clones on record, approximately 97% of them singletons. The ten largest clones add up to less than 0.25% of the sample.

The source material was naive CD8+ T cells sorted from blood. Taken with the paper, the label for cell subset or site translates to: CD45RA+CCR7+. This sequence originates from a man under 40 in good health. The chain links TRBV29-1 with TRBJ2-1; TRBD2 lines up with 11 middle nucleotides. The DNA sequence reads TGCAGCGCCTTGGGCGGGTCTAGCGGGGGGTACAATGAGCAGTTCTTC. Translated, this is CSALGGSSGGYNEQFF.